These T cell receptor beta chains were read from a single sample in a study of radiotherapy plus CTLA-4 blockade in lung cancer. Measured with immunoSEQ multiplex PCR; TCRdb has only the in-frame clones, and not every one. Of under 95,000 clones listed, under 90% are singletons. The specimen comprised peripheral blood, sampled from a patient treated with radiotherapy plus ipilimumab. The receptors here all came from a human donor with non-small cell lung cancer who had stable disease on radiotherapy plus ipilimumab. CDR3s include the opening cysteine and the closing phenylalanine or tryptophan. The D gene is left open where the match is weak. A row's size may be missing; if present it is once, few, many or a size class.

J | V | D | size | CDR3 | DNA
TRBJ1-2 | TRBV6-1 | . | . | CASSNGGAQGYTF | TGTGCCAGCAGCAACGGGGGGGCTCAGGGCTACACCTTC
TRBJ1-2 | TRBV7-3 | TRBD1 | . | CASSSTGGYGYTF | TGTGCCAGCAGCTCGACAGGGGGCTATGGCTACACCTTC
TRBJ1-4 | TRBV7-7 | TRBD1 | . | CASSPSPGTGGEKLFF | TGTGCCAGCAGCCCATCACCGGGGACAGGGGGAGAAAAACTGTTTTTT
TRBJ2-3 | TRBV29-1 | TRBD2 | . | CSVEGGGGASDTQYF | TGCAGCGTTGAAGGGGGCGGGGGGGCCTCAGATACGCAGTATTTT
TRBJ2-2 | TRBV28 | . | . | CASSTFTRNTGELFF | TGTGCCAGCAGCACATTCACTAGGAACACCGGGGAGCTGTTTTTT
TRBJ2-2 | TRBV25-1 | . | . | CASLYGNTGELFF | TGTGCCAGTCTCTATGGTAACACCGGGGAGCTGTTTTTT
TRBJ1-5 | TRBV19 | TRBD1 | . | CATALTGPNQPQHF | TGTGCCACCGCCCTGACAGGGCCCAATCAGCCCCAGCATTTT
TRBJ2-6 | TRBV9 | . | . | CASSVSDRSGANVLTF | TGTGCCAGCAGCGTATCGGACCGGTCTGGGGCCAACGTCCTGACTTTC
TRBJ2-3 | TRBV5-4 | TRBD1 | once | CASSTRTGNTDTQYF | TGTGCCAGCAGCACCCGGACAGGTAACACAGATACGCAGTATTTT
TRBJ2-7 | TRBV6-5 | . | few | CASSYGTTSGYEQYF | TGTGCCAGCAGTTACGGGACAACGAGCGGCTACGAGCAGTACTTC
TRBJ2-7 | TRBV5-1 | TRBD1 | . | CASSLQVRDSYYEQYF | TGCGCCAGCAGCTTGCAGGTCCGGGACAGCTACTACGAGCAGTACTTC
TRBJ2-7 | TRBV2 | . | . | CASSSGYGLEQYF | TGTGCCAGCAGTTCGGGTTACGGTCTCGAGCAGTACTTC
TRBJ2-3 | TRBV10-3 | TRBD1 | . | CAISAGQGREDTQYF | TGTGCCATCAGTGCGGGACAGGGTCGGGAAGATACGCAGTATTTT
TRBJ2-3 | TRBV27 | TRBD2 | . | CASRTGLAVITDTQYF | TGTGCCAGCAGGACGGGACTAGCGGTGATCACAGATACGCAGTATTTT
TRBJ1-1 | TRBV19 | . | . | CASSIGRNTEAFF | TGTGCCAGTAGTATCGGCAGGAACACTGAAGCTTTCTTT
TRBJ2-7 | TRBV27 | . | . | CASSFYLLYEQYF | TGTGCCAGCAGTTTCTACTTACTTTACGAGCAGTACTTC
TRBJ2-1 | TRBV28 | TRBD2 | . | CASTSLGGGYNEQFF | TGTGCCAGCACCTCCTTAGGCGGGGGTTACAATGAGCAGTTCTTC
TRBJ2-3 | TRBV7-3 | . | . | CASSDTLGNTDTQYF | TGTGCCAGCAGCGACACTTTGGGCAACACAGATACGCAGTATTTT
TRBJ1-4 | TRBV7-8 | TRBD1 | . | CASSPVRDRPNEKLFF | TGTGCCAGCAGCCCAGTTCGGGACAGACCTAATGAAAAACTGTTTTTT
TRBJ2-7 | TRBV5-4 | TRBD1 | . | CASSLRQGDEQYF | TGTGCCAGCAGCTTGCGGCAGGGGGACGAGCAGTACTTC
TRBJ2-1 | TRBV6-5 | . | . | CASFYGPGETEQFF | TGTGCCAGCTTTTATGGCCCTGGAGAAACTGAGCAGTTCTTC
TRBJ2-2 | TRBV13 | . | once | CASSSTSGSGNTGELFF | TGTGCCAGCAGCTCTACAAGTGGCTCGGGTAACACCGGGGAGCTGTTTTTT
TRBJ2-3 | TRBV6-5 | TRBD1 | . | CASSYGTARTDTQYF | TGTGCCAGCAGTTACGGGACAGCCCGCACAGATACGCAGTATTTT
TRBJ1-2 | TRBV30 | TRBD1 | . | CAWSRGIGYTF | TGTGCCTGGAGCAGGGGGATAGGCTACACCTTC
TRBJ2-2 | TRBV6-1 | TRBD1 | . | CASKKQGADGELFF | TGTGCCAGCAAGAAACAGGGGGCTGATGGGGAGCTGTTTTTT
TRBJ2-3 | TRBV28 | . | . | CASRPGGYF | TGTGCCAGCAGACCCGGTGGGTATTTT
TRBJ1-2 | TRBV5-5 | TRBD1 | . | CASRGTGFNYGYTF | TGTGCCAGCAGGGGGACAGGGTTCAACTATGGCTACACCTTC
TRBJ2-7 | TRBV15 | . | . | CATSRSDAYEQYF | TGTGCCACCAGCAGATCGGATGCCTACGAGCAGTACTTC
TRBJ1-1 | TRBV5-1 | . | . | CASSLLWGLGTEAFF | TGCGCCAGCAGCTTGTTGTGGGGGCTGGGCACTGAAGCTTTCTTT
TRBJ2-4 | TRBV7-2 | TRBD2 | once | CASSLGGREPKNIQYF | TGTGCCAGCAGCTTAGGCGGGAGGGAGCCAAAAAACATTCAGTACTTC
TRBJ1-1 | TRBV7-6 | . | . | CASSLDVGGEAFF | TGTGCCAGCAGCTTGGACGTAGGGGGTGAAGCTTTCTTT
TRBJ1-6 | TRBV4-1 | . | . | CASSQVFYNSPLHF | TGCGCCAGCAGCCAAGTTTTCTATAATTCACCCCTCCACTTT
TRBJ2-1 | TRBV7-3 | TRBD2 | . | CASTSGMNEQFF | TGTGCCAGCACTAGCGGGATGAATGAGCAGTTCTTC
TRBJ2-5 | TRBV28 | . | . | CASTPGDPPPAETQYF | TGTGCCAGCACCCCTGGGGATCCGCCTCCGGCAGAGACCCAGTACTTC
TRBJ1-3 | TRBV10-2 | . | . | CASSEEGHFSGNTIYF | TGCGCCAGCAGTGAGGAGGGACATTTCTCGGGAAACACCATATATTTT
TRBJ1-6 | TRBV28 | . | . | CASALGAAYNSPLHF | TGTGCCAGCGCCCTTGGAGCGGCCTATAATTCACCCCTCCACTTT
TRBJ2-7 | TRBV7-8 | . | few | CASSLAGINNEQYF | TGTGCCAGCAGCTTAGCCGGGATCAACAACGAGCAGTACTTC
TRBJ1-2 | TRBV7-9 | . | few | CASTRSGDGYTF | TGTGCCAGCACCCGAAGTGGGGATGGCTACACCTTC
TRBJ1-1 | TRBV2 | TRBD1 | . | CASSRDRNTEAFF | TGTGCCAGCAGCCGGGACAGGAACACTGAAGCTTTCTTT
TRBJ2-5 | TRBV7-9 | . | . | CASSLIGQGQETQYF | TGTGCCAGCAGCTTAATCGGTCAGGGGCAGGAGACCCAGTACTTC
TRBJ2-7 | TRBV27 | TRBD2 | . | CARTGGGKAYEQYF | TGTGCCCGTACGGGGGGGGGAAAGGCTTACGAGCAGTACTTC